Below are 18 T cell receptor beta chains sequenced from a single sample in a study of blood T cell repertoires in COVID-19. Only in-frame clones appear in the TCRdb table, and some are missing; sequencing was by immunoSEQ multiplex PCR. Here the sample spans over 200,000 clones, 84% being singletons. Sequencing used peripheral blood. These receptors originate from a woman aged 50 to 60 with active or convalescent COVID-19.

The rearrangement uses TRBV6-2 or TRBV6-3 and TRBJ2-1, with TRBD1 identical over 9 bases. The germline V gene encodes CDR1 MNHEY and CDR2 SVGEGT. V shed 5 bases, J shed 11 bases, and the junction held 10 bases outside the gene matches. The CDR3 covers 14 residues. Here the CDR3 reads CASSRGQGLNQQFF. The DNA of the CDR3 is TGTGCCAGCAGTCGGGGACAGGGCTTGAATCAGCAGTTCTTC.

The V gene is TRBV4-2, the J gene TRBJ1-5; no clear D gene. Germline assignment: CDR1 LGHNA and CDR2 YNFKEQ. The V end lost 2 bases, the J end lost 4 bases, and 12 bases lay between the germline ends. The CDR3 totals 15 residues. CDR3 in DNA: TGTGCCAGCAGCCAAACTGGAGGGAAAAATCAGCCCCAGCATTTT. Its protein is CASSQTGGKNQPQHF.

The chain carries TRBV18 and TRBJ1-2; D possibly corresponds to TRBD1 (6 bases). This CDR3 spans 13 amino acids. Looked up from germline, CDR1 is KGHSH and CDR2 is LQKENI. V dropped 2 bases and J dropped 8 bases, with 12 bases sitting between them. CDR3 sequence (DNA): TGTGCCAGCTCACCATACAGGGAGGGCGGCTACACCTTC. It codes for CASSPYREGGYTF.

V usage is TRBV19 and J usage is TRBJ1-2; D is uncertain. The CDR3 has 17 amino acids. The germline CDR1 and CDR2 sequences are LNHDA and SQIVND (reference sequence). Trimming stripped 8 bases from V and 6 bases from J, with 28 bases between. CDR3 sequence reads: CASGHQSHWRPLDGYTF. CDR3 sequence (DNA): TGTGCCAGTGGTCATCAGTCTCACTGGAGACCCCTCGATGGCTACACCTTC.

J is TRBJ2-5 and V is TRBV29-1; 11 positions agree with TRBD2. V shed 4 bases, J shed 5 bases, and the junction held 9 bases outside the gene matches. The CDR3 extends over 15 amino acids. Germline CDR1 and CDR2: SQVTM and ANQGSEA. In DNA, the CDR3 is TGCAGCGTTGCCCTAGCGGGGGGCGGGGGGGAGACCCAGTACTTC. It codes for CSVALAGGGGETQYF.

This clone has at least ten counts. The J gene is TRBJ1-5, the V gene TRBV5-1; D is perhaps TRBD1 (5 bases). This CDR3 region has 14 residues. The V end was cut by 3 bases, the J end by 2 bases, with 9 bases between. Germline lookup yields CDR1 SGHRS and CDR2 YFSETQ. The CDR3 loop is CASSSGHGNQPQHF. Written as DNA, the CDR3 is TGCGCCAGCAGCTCTGGACATGGCAATCAGCCCCAGCATTTT.

The chain carries TRBV6-1 and TRBJ2-1; a possible D gene is TRBD2 (5 bases). The V end was cut by 7 bases, the J end by 6 bases, with 16 bases between. The CDR3 has 14 amino acids. Germline loops: CDR1 MNHNS, CDR2 SASEGT. CDR3 region: CASTRGREANEQFF. The CDR3 DNA follows: TGTGCCAGCACCAGAGGGCGTGAAGCCAATGAGCAGTTCTTC.

The V and J genes are TRBV2 and TRBJ2-7; TRBD1 aligns across 9 bases. CDR3 length: 14 residues. Looked up from germline, CDR1 is SNHLY and CDR2 is FYNNEI. The V gene end was trimmed by 6 bases and the J gene end by 3 bases; junction bases not matched to a gene: 6. In DNA, the CDR3 is TGTGCCAGCAGAGTTGGACAGGGGATCTACGAGCAGTACTTC. Its translation: CASRVGQGIYEQYF.

The chain recombines TRBV27 with TRBJ1-4; TRBD1 agrees at 9 bases. V gave up 2 bases and J gave up 8 bases; unmatched junction bases: 3. The CDR3 runs to 14 residues. Looked up from germline, CDR1 is MNHEY and CDR2 is SMNVEV (reference sequence). The CDR3 region has the DNA TGTGCCAGCAGTTTAACAGGGGGCCGGGAAAAACTGTTTTTT. Residues: CASSLTGGREKLFF.

The chain joins TRBV5-1 to TRBJ2-7; D not resolved. Trimming took off 1 base at V and 2 bases at J, with 13 bases between the two ends. This CDR3 is 15 amino acids long. Germline V gene sequence: CDR1 SGHRS, CDR2 YFSETQ. CDR3 coding DNA: TGCGCCAGCAGCTTGCTAAGCGACCGGGCCTACGAGCAGTACGTC. It encodes CASSLLSDRAYEQYV.

This clone has just one count. The J gene is TRBJ1-1, the V gene TRBV19; D not resolved. This CDR3 region has 12 residues. V lost 1 base and J lost 8, with 8 bases in between. Germline CDR1 and CDR2: LNHDA and SQIVND (reference sequence). The CDR3 sequence: CASSIGTLEAFF. CDR3 sequence (DNA): TGTGCCAGTAGTATAGGGACTCTCGAAGCTTTCTTT.

The CDR3 is CASSLGGRDQPQHF. The CDR3, as DNA: TGTGCCAGCAGCTTGGGGGGGAGGGATCAGCCCCAGCATTTT. The rearrangement links TRBV3-1 (or the pseudogene TRBV3-2) to TRBJ1-5; tentatively, D is TRBD1 (5 bases). Trimming removed 5 bases at V and 5 bases at J, with 13 bases between. Germline CDR1 reads LGHDT; CDR2 reads YNNKEL (reference sequence). The CDR3 has 14 amino acids.

The gene calls are TRBV28 and TRBJ2-1; 9 bases are a match to TRBD1. With 6 bases clipped from V and 3 bases from J, the junction kept 6 bases outside the gene matches. The CDR3 has 15 amino acids. Germline CDR1 reads MDHEN; CDR2 reads SYDVKM. The CDR3 sequence is CASRETGGNYNEQFF. In DNA, the CDR3 is TGTGCCAGCAGGGAGACAGGGGGGAACTACAATGAGCAGTTCTTC.

The genes are TRBV6-5 and TRBJ2-7; 9 nucleotides match TRBD2. CDR1 and CDR2 from the germline V gene are MNHEY and SVGAGI. The CDR3 spans 14 residues. After removal of 5 bases from V and 4 bases from J, the junction contained 6 bases not matched to a gene. CDR3 sequence reads: CASSSSGSRYEQYF. The CDR3 DNA reads TGTGCCAGCAGTAGTAGCGGGAGCCGTTACGAGCAGTACTTC.

V usage is TRBV30 and J usage is TRBJ1-1; no reliable D call. The CDR3 totals 11 residues. Trimming took 3 bases from V and 5 from J, leaving 7 bases between them. Germline-derived CDR1 and CDR2 are GTSNPN and SVGIG (reference sequence). The CDR3 reads CAWSGDTEAFF. The CDR3 coding sequence is TGTGCCTGGAGCGGGGATACTGAAGCTTTCTTT.

Concerning this clone: Other DNA sequences in this sample translate to the same CDR3. The V gene is TRBV5-1, the J gene TRBJ2-3; TRBD2 might be the D (5 bases). Germline lookup yields CDR1 SGHRS and CDR2 YFSETQ. The CDR3 has 14 residues. V dropped 2 bases and J dropped 1 base, with 8 bases sitting between them. The CDR3 sequence is CASSFSAGTDTQYF. CDR3 nucleotide sequence: TGCGCCAGCAGCTTTAGCGCAGGCACAGATACGCAGTATTTT.

The V call is TRBV11-2, the J call TRBJ1-3, with 9 bases identical to TRBD1. V lost 5 bases to trimming and J lost 1 base; unmatched junction nucleotides: 9. Germline loops: CDR1 SGHAT, CDR2 FQNNGV. This CDR3 is 17 amino acids long. CDR3 nucleotide sequence: TGTGCCAGCAGCCCAACCGGGACAGGGATATCTGGAAACACCATATATTTT. The encoded protein is CASSPTGTGISGNTIYF.

The chain carries TRBV9 and TRBJ2-1; TRBD2 matches 8 bases. Germline loops: CDR1 SGDLS, CDR2 YYNGEE. V trimming: 4 bases; J trimming: 8 bases; junction bases outside the gene matches: 11. This CDR3 is built from 15 residues. The CDR3 DNA sequence: TGTGCCAGCAGCCCACGGGGGGGAGAGGCCCATGAGCAGTTCTTC. It is translated as CASSPRGGEAHEQFF.